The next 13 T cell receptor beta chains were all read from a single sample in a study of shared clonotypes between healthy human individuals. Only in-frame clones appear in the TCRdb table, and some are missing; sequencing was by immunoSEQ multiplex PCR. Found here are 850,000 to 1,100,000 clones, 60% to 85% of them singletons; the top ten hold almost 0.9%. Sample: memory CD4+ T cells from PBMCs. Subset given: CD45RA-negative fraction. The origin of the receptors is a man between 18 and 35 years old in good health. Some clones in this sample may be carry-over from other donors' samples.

The CDR3 DNA reads TGTGCCAGTAGCAGGGACTACGTGGAGCAGTACTTC. Protein sequence: CASSRDYVEQYF. The rearrangement uses TRBV15 and TRBJ2-7; 7 bases are shared with TRBD2. The CDR3 is 12 amino acids. CDR1 and CDR2 from the germline V gene are LNHNV and YYDKDF (reference sequence). J was trimmed by 7 bases and V by 10 bases; bases with no gene match: 10.

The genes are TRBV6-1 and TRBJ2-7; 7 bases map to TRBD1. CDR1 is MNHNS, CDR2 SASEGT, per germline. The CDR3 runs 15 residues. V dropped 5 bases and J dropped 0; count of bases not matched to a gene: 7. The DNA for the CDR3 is TGTGCCAGCAGTCCGCCGACAGGGCTCTCCTACGAGCAGTACTTC. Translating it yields CASSPPTGLSYEQYF.

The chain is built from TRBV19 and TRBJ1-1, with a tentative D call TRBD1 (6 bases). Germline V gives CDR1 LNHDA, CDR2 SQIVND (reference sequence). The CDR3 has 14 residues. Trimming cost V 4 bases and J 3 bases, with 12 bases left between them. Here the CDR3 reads CASSKDSFYTEAFF. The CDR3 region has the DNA TGTGCCAGTAGTAAGGACAGTTTTTACACTGAAGCTTTCTTT.

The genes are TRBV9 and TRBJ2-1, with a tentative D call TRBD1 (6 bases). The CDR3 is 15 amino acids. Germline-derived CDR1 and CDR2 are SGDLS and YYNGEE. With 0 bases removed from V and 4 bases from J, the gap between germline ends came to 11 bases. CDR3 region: CASSVDEGGYNEQFF. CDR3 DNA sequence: TGTGCCAGCAGCGTAGACGAAGGGGGATACAATGAGCAGTTCTTC.

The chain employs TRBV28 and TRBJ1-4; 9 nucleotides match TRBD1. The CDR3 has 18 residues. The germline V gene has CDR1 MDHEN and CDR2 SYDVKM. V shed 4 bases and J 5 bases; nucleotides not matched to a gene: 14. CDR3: CASSSPGTGSTQNEKLFF. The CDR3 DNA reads TGTGCCAGCAGTTCACCCGGGACAGGGAGTACTCAGAATGAAAAACTGTTTTTT.

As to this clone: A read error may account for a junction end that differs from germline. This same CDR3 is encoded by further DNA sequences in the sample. DNA of the CDR3: TGCGCCTGGAGTATTCGGAATGAGCAGTACTTC. Protein product: CAWSIRNEQYF. This rearrangement joins TRBV30 to TRBJ2-7; no reliable D call. Germline V lookup: CDR1 GTSNPN, CDR2 SVGIG (reference sequence). There are 11 residues in the CDR3.

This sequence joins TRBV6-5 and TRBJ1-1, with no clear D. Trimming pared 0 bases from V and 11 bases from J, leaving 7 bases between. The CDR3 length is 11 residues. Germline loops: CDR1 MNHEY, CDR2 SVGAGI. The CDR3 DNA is TGTGCCAGCAGTTACTCTGGGAGGGCTTTCTTT. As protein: CASSYSGRAFF.

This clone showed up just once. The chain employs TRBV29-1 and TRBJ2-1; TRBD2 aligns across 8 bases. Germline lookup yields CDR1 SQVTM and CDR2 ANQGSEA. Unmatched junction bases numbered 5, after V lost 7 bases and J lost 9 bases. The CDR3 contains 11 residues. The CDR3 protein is CSAGRGGEQFF. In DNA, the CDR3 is TGCAGCGCCGGGAGGGGGGGTGAGCAGTTCTTC.

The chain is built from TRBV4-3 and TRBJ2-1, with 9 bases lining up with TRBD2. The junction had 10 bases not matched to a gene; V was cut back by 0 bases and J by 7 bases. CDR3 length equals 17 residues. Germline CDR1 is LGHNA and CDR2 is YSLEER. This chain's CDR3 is CASSQDPPSGRWNEQFF. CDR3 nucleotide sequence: TGCGCCAGCAGCCAAGATCCCCCCAGCGGGAGGTGGAATGAGCAGTTCTTC.

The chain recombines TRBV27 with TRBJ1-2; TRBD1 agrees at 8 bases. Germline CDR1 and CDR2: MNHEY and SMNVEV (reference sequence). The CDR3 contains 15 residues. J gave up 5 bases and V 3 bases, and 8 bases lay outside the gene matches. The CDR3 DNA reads TGTGCCAGCAGTTTCAGGAACAGGGGGAGTTATGGCTACACCTTC. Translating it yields CASSFRNRGSYGYTF.

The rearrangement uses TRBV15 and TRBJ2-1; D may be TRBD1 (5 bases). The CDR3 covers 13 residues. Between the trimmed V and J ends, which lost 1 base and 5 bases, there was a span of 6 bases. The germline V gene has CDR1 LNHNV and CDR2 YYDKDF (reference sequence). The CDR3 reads CATSRGGNNEQFF. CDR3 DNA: TGTGCCACCAGCAGAGGGGGCAACAATGAGCAGTTCTTC.

The CDR3 sequence: CASSGGVDRYETQYF. The DNA for the CDR3 is TGTGCCAGCAGTGGGGGGGTTGACAGATACGAGACCCAGTACTTC. The genes are TRBV6-1 and TRBJ2-5; maybe TRBD2 (6 bases). In germline, CDR1 is MNHNS, CDR2 SASEGT. This CDR3 has 15 residues. V lost 4 bases, J lost 5 bases, and 17 bases lay in between.

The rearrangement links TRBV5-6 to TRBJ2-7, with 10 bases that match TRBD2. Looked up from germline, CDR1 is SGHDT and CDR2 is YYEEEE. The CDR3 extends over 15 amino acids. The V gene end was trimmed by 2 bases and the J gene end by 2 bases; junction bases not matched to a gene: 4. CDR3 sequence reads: CASSFSLAGTYEQYF. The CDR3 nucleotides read TGTGCCAGCAGCTTTTCACTAGCGGGAACCTACGAGCAGTACTTC.